The 9 T cell receptor beta chains reported below all come from one sample, sequenced in a study of CD4+ T cells in melanoma (dated by TCRdb to between 2021 and 2024). The library was produced with the immunoSEQ multiplex PCR assay. This is the immuneACCESS table as TCRdb keeps it, with only in-frame sequences that have V and J called. A part of the clones is gone; compared with another copy, unresolved V genes explain less than half, and the rest is unexplained. The sample profile shows about 140,000 clones; around 90% of them were found once. Jointly, the top ten make up less than 2% of the sample. The source is a human donor with melanoma.

The chain carries TRBV11-2 and TRBJ2-1, with TRBD1 matching 12 bases. CDR3 size: 16 residues. Germline V gene lookup returns CDR1 SGHAT and CDR2 FQNNGV. Trimming removed 2 bases from V and 7 bases from J; junction bases left unmatched: 6. For the CDR3, the DNA is TGTGCCAGCAGCTTAACCGGGACAGGGGGCCAGAATGAGCAGTTCTTC. Its protein product is CASSLTGTGGQNEQFF.

Here the CDR3 DNA reads TGTGCCAGCAGCCCGGTCCTAGGGTCCTACGAGCAGTACTTC. The encoded protein is CASSPVLGSYEQYF. V and J are TRBV6-1 and TRBJ2-7; D uncertain. The CDR3 contains 14 residues. The germline CDR1 and CDR2 sequences are MNHNS and SASEGT. V shed 6 bases and J shed 1 base, with 13 bases lying between them.

This chain links TRBV6-5 with TRBJ1-1, with D unresolved. Trimming took off 5 bases at V and 1 base at J, with 5 bases between the two ends. Germline CDR1 and CDR2: MNHEY and SVGAGI. The length of the CDR3 is 12 residues. As DNA, the CDR3 is TGTGCCAGCAGTCCAAGGAACACTGAAGCTTTCTTT. Its translation: CASSPRNTEAFF.

The DNA of the CDR3 is TGTGCCAGCAGTGGCCCAGGGTTGTACGAGCAGTACTTC. Its translation: CASSGPGLYEQYF. The chain combines TRBV25-1 with TRBJ2-7; possible D gene TRBD1, 5 bases. In germline, CDR1 is MGHDK, CDR2 SYGVNS. CDR3 length: 13 residues. V was trimmed by 4 bases and J by 4 bases, leaving 11 bases between them.

The V call is TRBV5-1, the J call TRBJ2-5, with TRBD2 matching over 13 bases. The CDR3 has 16 residues. The V gene's germline CDR1 is SGHRS and CDR2 YFSETQ. J gave up 1 base and V 3 bases, and 3 bases lay outside the gene matches. The CDR3 bases are TGCGCCAGCAGCTGGGGACTAGCGGGGAGCCAAGAGACCCAGTACTTC. It codes for CASSWGLAGSQETQYF. The variable domain in full, completed from reference TRBV5-1 and TRBJ2-5, reads KAGVTQTPRYLIKTRGQQVTLSCSPISGHRSVSWYQQTPGQGLQFLFEYFSETQRNKGNFPGRFSGRQFSNSRSEMNVSTLELGDSALYLCASSWGLAGSQETQYFGPGTRLLVL.

This clone was counted a single time. The chain employs TRBV6-6 and TRBJ1-4, with D perhaps TRBD1 (5 bases). V dropped 5 bases and J dropped 11 bases, with 18 bases sitting between them. CDR3 size: 14 residues. CDR1 and CDR2 from the germline V gene are MNHNY and SVGAGI (reference sequence). CDR3 sequence (DNA): TGTGCCAGCAGTCCTAACCCGGATGGGGCCAAACTGTTTTTT. Protein sequence: CASSPNPDGAKLFF.

The rearrangement joins TRBV19 to TRBJ1-5; D gene ambiguous. The CDR3 spans 15 residues. The V gene lost 2 bases and the J gene lost 0 bases, with 8 bases spanning the gap. Germline V CDR1 and CDR2: LNHDA, SQIVND (reference sequence). CDR3 DNA sequence: TGTGCCAGTAGTATATTGGACGTTAGCAATCAGCCCCAGCATTTT. Protein: CASSILDVSNQPQHF.

The rearrangement links TRBV5-1 to TRBJ1-6; unclear D gene. Germline lookup yields CDR1 SGHRS and CDR2 YFSETQ. The CDR3 consists of 13 residues. V was pared by 4 bases and J by 0 bases, with 2 bases between. The CDR3, as DNA: TGCGCCAGCAGCAACTCCTATAATTCACCCCTCCACTTT. Its translation is CASSNSYNSPLHF.

This chain links TRBV7-9 with TRBJ1-2; D not certain. Trimming shortened V by 6 bases and J by 2 bases, and 7 bases separated the two germline ends. This CDR3 spans 12 amino acids. Germline assignment: CDR1 SEHNR and CDR2 FQNEAQ (reference sequence). CDR3 residues: CASRGGNYGYTF. DNA of the CDR3: TGTGCCAGCAGGGGCGGCAACTATGGCTACACCTTC. The variable domain in full, completed from reference TRBV7-9 and TRBJ1-2, reads DTGVSQNPRHKITKRGQNVTFRCDPISEHNRLYWYRQTLGQGPEFLTYFQNEAQLEKSRLLSDRFSAERPKGSFSTLEIQRTEQGDSAMYLCASRGGNYGYTFGSGTRLTVV.